This T cell receptor beta chain was recorded in a study of blood T cell repertoires in COVID-19. About the study: The study drew acute and convalescent COVID-19 samples from the United States, Italy and Spain. T cells, B-cell-depleted T cells, or PBMCs provided the cDNA or gDNA that served as material.

Trimming took 4 bases from V and 2 from J, leaving 12 bases between them. The V gene's germline CDR1 is MDHEN and CDR2 SYDVKM. This CDR3 comprises 15 residues. Assay: immunoSEQ multiplex PCR; the TCRdb copy retains only in-frame clones and omits some. The sample includes a few hundred thousand clones, roughly nine tenths of them seen just once. One Seattle source followed patients from active infection through their disease course. The receptor comes from a woman in her 30s with COVID-19, enrolled during active disease. The chain has TRBV28 and TRBJ2-1; tentative D call: TRBD1 (5 bases). Sequenced sample: peripheral blood. The CDR3 sequence is CASSWIDRAYNEQFF. The CDR3 DNA follows: TGTGCCAGCAGTTGGATCGACAGAGCCTACAATGAGCAGTTCTTC.